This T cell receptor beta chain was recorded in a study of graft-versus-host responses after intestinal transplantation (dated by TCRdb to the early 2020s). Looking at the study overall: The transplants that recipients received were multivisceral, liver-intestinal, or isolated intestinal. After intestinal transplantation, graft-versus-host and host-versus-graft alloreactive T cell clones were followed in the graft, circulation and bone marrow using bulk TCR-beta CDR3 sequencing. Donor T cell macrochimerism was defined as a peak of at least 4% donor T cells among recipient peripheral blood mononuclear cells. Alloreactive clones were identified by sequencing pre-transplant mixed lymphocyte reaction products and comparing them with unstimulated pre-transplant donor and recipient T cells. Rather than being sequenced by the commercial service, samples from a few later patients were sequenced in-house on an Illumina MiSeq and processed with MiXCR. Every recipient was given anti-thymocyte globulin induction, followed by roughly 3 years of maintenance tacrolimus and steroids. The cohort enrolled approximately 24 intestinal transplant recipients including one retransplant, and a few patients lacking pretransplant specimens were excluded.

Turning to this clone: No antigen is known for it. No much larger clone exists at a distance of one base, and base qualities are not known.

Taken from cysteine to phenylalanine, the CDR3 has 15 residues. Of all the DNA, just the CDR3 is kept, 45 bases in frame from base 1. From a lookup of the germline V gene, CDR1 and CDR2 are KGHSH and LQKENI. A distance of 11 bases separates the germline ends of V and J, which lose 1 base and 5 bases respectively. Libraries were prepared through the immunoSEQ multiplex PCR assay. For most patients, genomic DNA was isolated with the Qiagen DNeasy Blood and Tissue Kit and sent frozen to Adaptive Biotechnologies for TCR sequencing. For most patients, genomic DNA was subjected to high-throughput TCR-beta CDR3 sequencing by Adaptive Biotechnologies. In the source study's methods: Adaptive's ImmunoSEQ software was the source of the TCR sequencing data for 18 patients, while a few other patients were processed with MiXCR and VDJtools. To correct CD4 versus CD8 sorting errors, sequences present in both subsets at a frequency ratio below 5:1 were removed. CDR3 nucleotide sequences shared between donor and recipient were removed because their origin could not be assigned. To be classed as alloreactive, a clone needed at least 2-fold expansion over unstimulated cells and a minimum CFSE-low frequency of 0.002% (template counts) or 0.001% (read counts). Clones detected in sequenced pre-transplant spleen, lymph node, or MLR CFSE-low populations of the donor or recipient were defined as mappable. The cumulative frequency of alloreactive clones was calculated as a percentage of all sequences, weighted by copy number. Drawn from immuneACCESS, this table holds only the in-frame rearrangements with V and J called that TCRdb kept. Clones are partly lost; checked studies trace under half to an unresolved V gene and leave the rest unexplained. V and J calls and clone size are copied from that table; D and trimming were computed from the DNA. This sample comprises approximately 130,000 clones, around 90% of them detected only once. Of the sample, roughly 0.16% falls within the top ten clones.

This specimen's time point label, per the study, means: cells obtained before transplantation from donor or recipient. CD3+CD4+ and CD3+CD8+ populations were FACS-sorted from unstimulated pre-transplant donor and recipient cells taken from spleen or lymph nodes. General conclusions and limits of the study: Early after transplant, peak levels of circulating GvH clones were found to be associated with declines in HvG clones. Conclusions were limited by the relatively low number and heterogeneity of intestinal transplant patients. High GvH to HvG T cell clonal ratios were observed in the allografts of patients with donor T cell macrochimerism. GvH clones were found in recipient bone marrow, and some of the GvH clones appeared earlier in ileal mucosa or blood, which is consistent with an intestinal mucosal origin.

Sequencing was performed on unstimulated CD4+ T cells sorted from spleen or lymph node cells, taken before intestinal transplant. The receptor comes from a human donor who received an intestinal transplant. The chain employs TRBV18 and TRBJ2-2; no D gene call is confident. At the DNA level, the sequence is TGTGCCAGCTCACCACGGAGTTCTGTGACCGGGGAGCTGTTTTTT. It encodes CASSPRSSVTGELFF.